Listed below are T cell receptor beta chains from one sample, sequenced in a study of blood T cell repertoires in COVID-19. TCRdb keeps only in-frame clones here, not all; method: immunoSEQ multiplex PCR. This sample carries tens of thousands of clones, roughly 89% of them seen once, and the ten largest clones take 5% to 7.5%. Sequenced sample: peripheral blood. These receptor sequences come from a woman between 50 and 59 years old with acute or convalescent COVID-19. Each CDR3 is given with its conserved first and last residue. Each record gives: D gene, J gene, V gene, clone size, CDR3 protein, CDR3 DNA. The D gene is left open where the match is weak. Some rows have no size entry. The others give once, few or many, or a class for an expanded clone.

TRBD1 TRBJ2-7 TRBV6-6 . CASSPGGQGLNEQYF TGTGCCAGCAGCCCCGGGGGACAGGGGCTTAATGAGCAGTACTTC
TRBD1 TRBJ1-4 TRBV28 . CASTGQMFEKLFF TGTGCCAGCACGGGACAGATGTTTGAAAAACTGTTTTTT
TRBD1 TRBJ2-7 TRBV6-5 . CASTRQGGSYEQYF TGTGCCAGCACCCGACAGGGGGGCTCCTACGAGCAGTACTTC
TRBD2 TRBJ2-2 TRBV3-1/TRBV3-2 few CASSSREGAGELFF TGTGCCAGCAGCTCGCGGGAGGGGGCCGGGGAGCTGTTTTTT
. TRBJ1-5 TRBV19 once CASSIANRRQPQHF TGTGCCAGTAGTATAGCAAACAGGCGGCAGCCCCAGCATTTT
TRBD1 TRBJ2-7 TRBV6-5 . CASSPTGTGQYEQYF TGTGCCAGCAGCCCCACCGGGACAGGGCAATACGAGCAGTACTTC
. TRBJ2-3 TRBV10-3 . CAISESAPATQYF TGTGCCATCAGTGAGTCGGCCCCCGCTACGCAGTATTTT
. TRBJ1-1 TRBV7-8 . CASSLTGPTEAFF TGTGCCAGCAGCTTAACAGGGCCAACTGAAGCTTTCTTT
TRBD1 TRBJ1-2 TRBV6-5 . CASSYSSGGGKDGYTF TGTGCCAGCAGTTACTCGTCGGGAGGGGGCAAGGATGGCTACACCTTC
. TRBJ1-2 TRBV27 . CASSGRGGALTNYGYTF TGTGCCAGCAGTGGGAGGGGCGGAGCGCTTACTAACTATGGCTACACCTTC
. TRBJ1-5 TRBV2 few CASGADLYQPQHF TGTGCCAGCGGGGCAGACCTTTATCAGCCCCAGCATTTT
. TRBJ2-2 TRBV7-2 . CASSSGLFNTGELFF TGTGCCAGCAGCTCGGGACTTTTTAACACCGGGGAGCTGTTTTTT
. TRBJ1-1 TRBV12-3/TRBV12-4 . CASSLQGYTEAFF TGTGCCAGCAGCCTCCAGGGTTACACTGAAGCTTTCTTT
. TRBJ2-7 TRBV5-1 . CASSSGTGTYEQYF TGCGCCAGCAGCTCCGGGACTGGCACCTACGAGCAGTACTTC
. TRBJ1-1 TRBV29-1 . CSVGGASEGLRVNTEAFF TGCAGCGTGGGGGGGGCCTCAGAGGGGCTTCGGGTGAACACTGAAGCTTTCTTT
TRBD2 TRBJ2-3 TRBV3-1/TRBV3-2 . CASSPSSSGSTTDTQYF TGTGCCAGCAGTCCGAGTTCCAGCGGGAGTACAACAGATACGCAGTATTTT
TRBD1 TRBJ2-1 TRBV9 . CASSAGQGPSYNEQFF TGTGCCAGCAGCGCCGGACAGGGGCCCTCCTACAATGAGCAGTTCTTC
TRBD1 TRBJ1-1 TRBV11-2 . CASSTTGTAAFF TGTGCCAGCAGCACGACAGGGACGGCAGCTTTCTTT
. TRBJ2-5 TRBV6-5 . CASSYQGRRETQYF TGTGCCAGCAGTTACCAGGGGCGTCGCGAGACCCAGTACTTC
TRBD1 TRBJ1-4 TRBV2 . CASRRDRGNEKLFF TGTGCCAGCAGGCGGGACAGGGGTAATGAAAAACTGTTTTTT
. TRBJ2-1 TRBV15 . CATSRGRAAGYNEQFF TGTGCCACCAGCCGCGGACGCGCCGCGGGTTACAATGAGCAGTTCTTC
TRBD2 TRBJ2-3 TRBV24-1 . CATSDFQRGSTDTQYF TGTGCCACCAGTGATTTTCAGCGGGGGAGCACAGATACGCAGTATTTT
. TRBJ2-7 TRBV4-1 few CASSQDPGRSYEQYF TGCGCCAGCAGCCAAGATCCGGGGAGATCCTACGAGCAGTACTTC
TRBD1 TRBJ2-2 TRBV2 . CASSARQGTNTGELFF TGTGCCAGCAGTGCCCGACAGGGAACGAACACCGGGGAGCTGTTTTTT
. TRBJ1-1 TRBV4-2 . CASSQDPSGIGTEAFF TGTGCCAGCAGCCAAGATCCATCCGGGATTGGCACTGAAGCTTTCTTT
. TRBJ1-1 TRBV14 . CASSQERGTEAFF TGTGCCAGCAGCCAAGAAAGGGGCACTGAAGCTTTCTTT
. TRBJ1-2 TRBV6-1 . CASSEFLSYGYTF TGTGCCAGCAGTGAATTCCTAAGCTATGGCTACACCTTC
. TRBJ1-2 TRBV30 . CAWMTETNYGYTF TGTGCCTGGATGACAGAAACTAACTATGGCTACACCTTC
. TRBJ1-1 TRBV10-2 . CASSRSGPGGTEAFF TGCGCCAGCAGTAGATCAGGGCCCGGGGGCACTGAAGCTTTCTTT
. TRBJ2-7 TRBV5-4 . CASSWDTGEQYF TGTGCCAGCAGCTGGGACACCGGCGAGCAGTACTTC
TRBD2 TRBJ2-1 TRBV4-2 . CASSQDLGGEQFF TGTGCCAGCAGCCAAGATTTGGGGGGGGAGCAGTTCTTC
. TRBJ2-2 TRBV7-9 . CASSTTTNTGELFF TGTGCCAGCAGCACTACAACGAACACCGGGGAGCTGTTTTTT
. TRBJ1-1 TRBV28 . CASSSQGLRTEAFF TGTGCCAGCAGCTCACAGGGTTTGAGGACTGAAGCTTTCTTT
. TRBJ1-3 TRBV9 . CASSVEAGTWNTIYF TGTGCCAGCAGCGTAGAGGCAGGGACATGGAACACCATATATTTT
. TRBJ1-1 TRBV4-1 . CASSQVRAGREAFF TGCGCCAGCAGCCAAGTCAGGGCAGGACGTGAAGCTTTCTTT
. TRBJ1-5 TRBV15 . CATSLGGSNQPQHF TGTGCCACCAGCCTTGGGGGCAGCAATCAGCCCCAGCATTTT
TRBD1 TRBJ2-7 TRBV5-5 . CASSLDWDRGLEQYF TGTGCCAGCAGCCTAGACTGGGACAGAGGTTTGGAGCAGTACTTC
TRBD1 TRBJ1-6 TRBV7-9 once CASTSGTGVSPLHF TGTGCCAGCACCTCGGGGACAGGGGTTTCACCCCTCCACTTT
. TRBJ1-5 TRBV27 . CASSPGGQPQHF TGTGCCAGCAGTCCAGGTGGCCAGCCCCAGCATTTT
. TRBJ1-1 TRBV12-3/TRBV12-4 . CASSLIVNTEAFF TGTGCCAGCAGTTTAATCGTGAACACTGAAGCTTTCTTT
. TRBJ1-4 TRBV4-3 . CASSQDHRDGLIEKLFF TGCGCCAGCAGCCAAGATCACAGGGACGGCCTCATCGAAAAACTGTTTTTT